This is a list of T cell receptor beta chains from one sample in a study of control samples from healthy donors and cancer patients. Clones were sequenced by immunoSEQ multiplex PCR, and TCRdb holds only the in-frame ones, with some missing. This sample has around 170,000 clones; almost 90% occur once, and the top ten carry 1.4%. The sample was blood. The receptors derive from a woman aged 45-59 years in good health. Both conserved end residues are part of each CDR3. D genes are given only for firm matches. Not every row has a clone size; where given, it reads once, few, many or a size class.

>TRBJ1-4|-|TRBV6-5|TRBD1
CASSRNRGTNEKLFF
TGTGCCAGCAGCCGCAACAGGGGCACTAATGAAAAACTGTTTTTT
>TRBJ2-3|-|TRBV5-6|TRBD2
CASSLPGLRTDTQYF
TGTGCCAGCAGCCTCCCGGGACTACGCACAGATACGCAGTATTTT
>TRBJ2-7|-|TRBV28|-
CASSLDGGGGEQYF
TGTGCCAGCAGTTTAGACGGGGGCGGGGGCGAGCAGTACTTC
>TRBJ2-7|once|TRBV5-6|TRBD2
CASSPGGLSSSPPSYEQYF
TGTGCCAGCAGCCCGGGGGGGCTGAGCTCCTCTCCGCCCTCCTACGAGCAGTACTTC
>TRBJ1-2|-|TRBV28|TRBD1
CASSSTGVGGYTF
TGTGCCAGCAGTTCAACAGGGGTCGGTGGCTACACCTTC
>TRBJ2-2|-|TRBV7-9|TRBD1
CASSWDSQNTGELFF
TGTGCCAGCAGCTGGGACAGCCAGAACACCGGGGAGCTGTTTTTT
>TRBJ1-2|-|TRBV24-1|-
CATSDFTGYGYTF
TGTGCCACCAGTGATTTCACGGGCTATGGCTACACCTTC
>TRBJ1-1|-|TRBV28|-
CASSQGAEAFF
TGTGCCAGCAGTCAAGGAGCTGAAGCTTTCTTT
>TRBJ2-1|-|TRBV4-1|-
CASSQGDSRAGAGNEQFF
TGCGCCAGCAGCCAAGGGGACAGCAGAGCGGGAGCGGGCAATGAGCAGTTCTTC
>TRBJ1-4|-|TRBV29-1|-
CSVLTTNEKLFF
TGCAGCGTTCTAACAACTAATGAAAAACTGTTTTTT
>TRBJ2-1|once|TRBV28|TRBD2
CASSLGGGLTYNEQFF
TGTGCCAGCAGTTTAGGGGGGGGACTAACCTACAATGAGCAGTTCTTC
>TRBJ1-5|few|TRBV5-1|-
CASTSVRQPQHF
TGCGCCAGCACTTCCGTGAGGCAGCCCCAGCATTTT
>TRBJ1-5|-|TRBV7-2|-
CASSQYAEPQHF
TGTGCCAGCAGCCAATACGCAGAGCCCCAGCATTTT
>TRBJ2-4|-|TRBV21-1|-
CASSKGKSSLGYF
TGTGCCAGCAGCAAAGGCAAAAGCTCCCTCGGGTACTTC
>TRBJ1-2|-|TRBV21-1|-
CASSPDRERLDYGYTF
TGTGCCAGCAGCCCGGACAGGGAGAGGCTAGACTATGGCTACACCTTC
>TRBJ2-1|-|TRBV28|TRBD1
CASSLGGRMNNEQFF
TGTGCCAGCAGCCTAGGGGGCAGAATGAACAATGAGCAGTTCTTC
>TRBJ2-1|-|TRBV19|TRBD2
CASSRRTSGSVNEQFF
TGTGCCAGTAGTAGACGGACTAGCGGGTCTGTCAATGAGCAGTTCTTC
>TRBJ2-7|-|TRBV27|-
CASSFQKPYEQYF
TGTGCCAGCAGTTTCCAAAAACCCTACGAGCAGTACTTC